A single sample gave rise to the 15 T cell receptor beta chains below, sequenced in a study of T cells after somatic rescue of genetic block. This table comes from immunoSEQ multiplex PCR, and its TCRdb copy is limited to in-frame clones, with some not included. This sample has 55,000 or so clones, with about 96% found just once. Sequencing used peripheral blood mononuclear cells (PBMCs). The source is a child under two years old.

This chain links TRBV6-1 with TRBJ2-3, with 13 nucleotides matching TRBD2. Trimming at V came to 3 bases and at J to 4 bases, leaving 1 base not matched to a gene. Per the germline V gene, CDR1 is MNHNS and CDR2 is SASEGT. The CDR3 has 15 residues. The CDR3 protein is CASSDGLAGADTQYF. As DNA, the CDR3 is TGTGCCAGCAGTGATGGACTAGCGGGAGCAGATACGCAGTATTTT.

V gene TRBV10-2 combines with J gene TRBJ2-7; 10 nucleotides align to TRBD1. The CDR3 consists of 14 residues. CDR1 is WSHSY, CDR2 SAAADI, per germline. V shed 1 base and J 3 bases; nucleotides not matched to a gene: 0. In DNA form, the CDR3 reads TGCGCCAGCAGTGAGTGGACAGGGGGCTACGAGCAGTACTTC. Encoded protein: CASSEWTGGYEQYF.

The V call is TRBV28, the J call TRBJ1-2; no clear D. The CDR3 is 14 amino acids. Germline-derived CDR1 and CDR2 are MDHEN and SYDVKM. The V end lost 3 bases, the J end lost 1 base, and 9 bases lay between the germline ends. This CDR3 reads CASSLWGYNYGYTF. The CDR3, as DNA: TGTGCCAGCAGTTTGTGGGGATATAACTATGGCTACACCTTC.

The chain recombines TRBV5-1 with TRBJ2-1; tentatively, D is TRBD1 (5 bases). With 0 bases removed from V and 5 bases from J, the gap between germline ends came to 12 bases. Germline V gene data show CDR1 as SGHRS and CDR2 as YFSETQ. This CDR3 has 15 amino acids. As DNA, the CDR3 is TGCGCCAGCAGCTTGGCGCCCGCAGGGAACAATGAGCAGTTCTTC. Translation gives CASSLAPAGNNEQFF.

V and J are TRBV19 and TRBJ1-5; 9 bases map to TRBD1. The CDR3 consists of 17 residues. Per germline, CDR1 LNHDA and CDR2 SQIVND (reference sequence). The V gene end was trimmed by 2 bases and the J gene end by 8 bases; junction bases not matched to a gene: 13. CDR3 in DNA: TGTGCCAGTAGTATATTAACCAAGGACAGGGGCAAGAAGCCCCAGCATTTT. It codes for CASSILTKDRGKKPQHF.

This clone appeared once. V usage is TRBV19 and J usage is TRBJ1-2, with D perhaps matching TRBD1 (5 bases). Germline V gives CDR1 LNHDA, CDR2 SQIVND (reference sequence). V was pared by 6 bases and J by 4 bases, with 15 bases between. The CDR3 totals 14 residues. DNA for the CDR3: TGTGCCAGTAGGCCCCTGGGGCTGTCCTATGGCTACACCTTC. As protein: CASRPLGLSYGYTF.

This sequence joins TRBV9 and TRBJ2-7, with D possibly being TRBD2 (6 bases). The CDR3 sequence is 16 residues long. Germline CDR1 and CDR2: SGDLS and YYNGEE. Trimming took 0 bases from V and 0 from J, leaving 13 bases between them. The CDR3 coding sequence is TGTGCCAGCAGCGTAGGGGGTGCGGGACGCTCCTACGAGCAGTACTTC. Translating gives CASSVGGAGRSYEQYF.

The chain links TRBV2 to TRBJ2-4; D is possibly TRBD2 (7 bases). The CDR3 has 14 amino acids. Germline CDR1 reads SNHLY; CDR2 reads FYNNEI. Trimming took off 5 bases at V and 8 bases at J, with 16 bases between the two ends. The chain's CDR3 is CASSLVGGQDIQYF. In DNA form, the CDR3 reads TGTGCCAGCAGTCTTGTGGGGGGGCAGGACATTCAGTACTTC.

About this clone itself: Germline and junction disagree at one end, which may indicate a read error. V gene TRBV7-2 combines with J gene TRBJ1-2; weak D call: TRBD1 (5 bases). Germline V lookup: CDR1 SGHTA, CDR2 FQGNSA. CDR3 size: 15 residues. CDR3 region: CASSRRRGVNYDYTF. The CDR3 nucleotides are TGTGCCAGCAGCCGTCGTAGAGGGGTTAACTATGACTACACCTTC.

The rearrangement joins TRBV4-2 to TRBJ2-1; 7 nucleotides align to TRBD2. V was clipped by 4 bases and J by 8 bases; unmatched bases: 5. CDR3 length equals 13 residues. Germline V gene lookup returns CDR1 LGHNA and CDR2 YNFKEQ. In DNA, the CDR3 is TGTGCCAGCAGCCTCGGGAGGTACGATGAGCAGTTCTTC. Its translation is CASSLGRYDEQFF.

This chain connects TRBV7-2 to TRBJ1-2, with TRBD1 matching 9 bases. J was trimmed by 7 bases and V by 7 bases; bases with no gene match: 13. The CDR3 is 15 amino acids. Germline V lookup: CDR1 SGHTA, CDR2 FQGNSA. The CDR3 is CASIATPGTGIGYTF. CDR3 sequence (DNA): TGTGCCAGCATCGCAACTCCGGGGACAGGGATTGGCTACACCTTC.

J is TRBJ2-1 and V is TRBV18, with 11 positions matching TRBD2. J lost 3 bases, V lost 3 bases, and 4 bases had no gene match. CDR3 size: 16 residues. Germline assignment: CDR1 KGHSH and CDR2 LQKENI. This chain's CDR3 is CASSPPGTSGYNEQFF. CDR3 DNA sequence: TGTGCCAGCTCACCTCCCGGGACTAGCGGCTACAATGAGCAGTTCTTC.

CDR3 DNA: TGCGCCAGCAGCGACGCTCCGGGACTAGCGGGAGGGAGCGGGGAGCTGTTTTTT. Translation gives CASSDAPGLAGGSGELFF. The chain has TRBV5-1 and TRBJ2-2, with 16 bases identical to TRBD2. V lost 4 bases and J lost 7; bases outside the gene matches: 10. The CDR3 covers 18 residues. Germline CDR1 SGHRS, CDR2 YFSETQ. Combining the CDR3 with reference TRBV5-1 and TRBJ2-2 gives the whole variable domain KAGVTQTPRYLIKTRGQQVTLSCSPISGHRSVSWYQQTPGQGLQFLFEYFSETQRNKGNFPGRFSGRQFSNSRSEMNVSTLELGDSALYLCASSDAPGLAGGSGELFFGEGSRLTVL.

The chain uses TRBV20-1 and TRBJ1-2; D call uncertain. Germline assignment: CDR1 DFQATT and CDR2 SNEGSKA (reference sequence). V lost 2 bases, J lost 5 bases, and 6 bases lay in between. This CDR3 region has 11 residues. The CDR3 nucleotides read TGCAGTGCTAGACGGGAGTATGGCTACACCTTC. Its protein product is CSARREYGYTF.

The rearrangement uses TRBV4-3 and TRBJ1-4, with 9 bases identical to TRBD1. V trimming: 4 bases; J trimming: 7 bases; junction bases outside the gene matches: 7. This CDR3 is built from 15 residues. CDR1 is LGHNA, CDR2 YSLEER, per germline. CDR3 sequence reads: CASSPNPGQGEKLFF. The CDR3 DNA sequence: TGCGCCAGCAGCCCGAATCCGGGACAGGGTGAAAAACTGTTTTTT.